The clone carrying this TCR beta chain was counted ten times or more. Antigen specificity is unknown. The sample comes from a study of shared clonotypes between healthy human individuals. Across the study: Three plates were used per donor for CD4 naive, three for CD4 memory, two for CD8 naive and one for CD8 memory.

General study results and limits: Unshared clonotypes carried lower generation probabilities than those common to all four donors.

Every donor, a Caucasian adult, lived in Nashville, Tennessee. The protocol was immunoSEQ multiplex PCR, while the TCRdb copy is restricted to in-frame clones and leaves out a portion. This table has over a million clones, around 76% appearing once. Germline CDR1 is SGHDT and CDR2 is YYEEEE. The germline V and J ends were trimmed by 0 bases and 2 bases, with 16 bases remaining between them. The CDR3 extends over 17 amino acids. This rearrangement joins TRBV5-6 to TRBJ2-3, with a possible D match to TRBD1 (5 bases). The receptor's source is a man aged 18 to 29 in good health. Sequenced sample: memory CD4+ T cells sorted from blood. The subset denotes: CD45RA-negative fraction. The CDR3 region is CASSLAGHPGTTDTQYF. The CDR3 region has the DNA TGTGCCAGCAGCTTGGCCGGACACCCAGGTACCACAGATACGCAGTATTTT.